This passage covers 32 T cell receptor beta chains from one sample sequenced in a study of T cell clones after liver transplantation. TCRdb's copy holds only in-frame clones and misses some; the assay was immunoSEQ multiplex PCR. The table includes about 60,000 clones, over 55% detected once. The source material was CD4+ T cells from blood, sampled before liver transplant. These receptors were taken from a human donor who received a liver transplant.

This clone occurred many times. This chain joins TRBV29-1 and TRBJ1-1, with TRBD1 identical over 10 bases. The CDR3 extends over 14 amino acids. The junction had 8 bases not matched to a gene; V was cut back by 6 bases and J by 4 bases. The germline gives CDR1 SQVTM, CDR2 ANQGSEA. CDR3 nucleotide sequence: TGCAGCGTGATGACAGGGGGCCTTGGCACTGAAGCTTTCTTT. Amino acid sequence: CSVMTGGLGTEAFF.

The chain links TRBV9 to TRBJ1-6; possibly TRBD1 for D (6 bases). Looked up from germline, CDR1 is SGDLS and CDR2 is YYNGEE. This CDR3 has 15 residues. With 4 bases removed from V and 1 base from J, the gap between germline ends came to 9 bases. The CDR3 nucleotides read TGTGCCAGCAGCATACAGGGATCCTATAATTCACCCCTCCACTTT. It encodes CASSIQGSYNSPLHF.

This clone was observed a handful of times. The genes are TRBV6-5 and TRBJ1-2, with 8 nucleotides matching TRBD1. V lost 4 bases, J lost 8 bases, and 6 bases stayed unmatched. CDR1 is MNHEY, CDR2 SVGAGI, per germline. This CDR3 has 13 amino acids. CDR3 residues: CASSSGQGGGYTF. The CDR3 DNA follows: TGTGCCAGCAGTTCCGGACAGGGAGGAGGCTACACCTTC.

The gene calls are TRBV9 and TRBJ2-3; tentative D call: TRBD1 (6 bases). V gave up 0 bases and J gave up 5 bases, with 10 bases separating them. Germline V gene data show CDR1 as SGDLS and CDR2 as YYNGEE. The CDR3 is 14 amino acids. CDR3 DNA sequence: TGTGCCAGCAGCGTAGGGAGGACAGAAGATACGCAGTATTTT. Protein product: CASSVGRTEDTQYF.

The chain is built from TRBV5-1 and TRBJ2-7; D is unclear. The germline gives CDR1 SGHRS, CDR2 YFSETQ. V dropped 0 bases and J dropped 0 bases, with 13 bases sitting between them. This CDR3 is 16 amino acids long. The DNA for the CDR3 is TGCGCCAGCAGCTTGGGACAATCAGCACACTCCTACGAGCAGTACTTC. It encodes CASSLGQSAHSYEQYF.

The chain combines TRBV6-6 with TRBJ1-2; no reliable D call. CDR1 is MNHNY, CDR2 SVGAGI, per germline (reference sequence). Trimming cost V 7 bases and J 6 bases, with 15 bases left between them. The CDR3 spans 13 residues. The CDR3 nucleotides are TGTGCCAGCACTGATACAAGGAGACATGGCTACACCTTC. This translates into CASTDTRRHGYTF.

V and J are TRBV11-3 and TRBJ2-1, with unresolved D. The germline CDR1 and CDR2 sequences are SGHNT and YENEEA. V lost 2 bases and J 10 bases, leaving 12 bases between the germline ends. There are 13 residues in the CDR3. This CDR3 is CASSLKSIGEQFF. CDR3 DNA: TGTGCCAGCAGCTTAAAATCAATCGGGGAGCAGTTCTTC.

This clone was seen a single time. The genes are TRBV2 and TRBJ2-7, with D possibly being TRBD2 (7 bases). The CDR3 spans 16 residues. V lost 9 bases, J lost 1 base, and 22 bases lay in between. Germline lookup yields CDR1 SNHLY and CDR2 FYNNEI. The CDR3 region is CASSPSWGGPSYEQYF. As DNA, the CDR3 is TGTGCCAGTAGCCCTTCGTGGGGGGGGCCTTCCTACGAGCAGTACTTC.

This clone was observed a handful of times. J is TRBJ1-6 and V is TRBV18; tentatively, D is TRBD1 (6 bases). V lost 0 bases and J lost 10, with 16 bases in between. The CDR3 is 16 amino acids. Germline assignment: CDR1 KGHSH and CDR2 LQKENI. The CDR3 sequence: CASSPPTRQGNSPLHF. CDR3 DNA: TGTGCCAGCTCACCACCGACTCGTCAGGGGAACTCACCCCTCCACTTT.

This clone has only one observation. CDR3 loop: CASSLSGGGRDTQYF. CDR3 DNA: TGTGCCAGCAGTTTAAGTGGGGGGGGAAGAGATACGCAGTATTTT. The chain has TRBV28 and TRBJ2-3, with 7 bases that match TRBD2. The V segment lost 2 bases and the J segment 5 bases; nucleotides outside the gene matches: 7. CDR3 length equals 15 residues. Germline CDR1 is MDHEN and CDR2 is SYDVKM.

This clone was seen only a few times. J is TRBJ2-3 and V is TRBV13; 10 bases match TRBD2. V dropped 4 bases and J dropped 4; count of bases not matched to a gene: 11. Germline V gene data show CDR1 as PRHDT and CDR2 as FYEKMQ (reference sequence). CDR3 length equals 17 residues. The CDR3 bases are TGTGCCAGCAGCTCCGGGGGGAGCGGGGGGGCCGCAGATACGCAGTATTTT. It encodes CASSSGGSGGAADTQYF.

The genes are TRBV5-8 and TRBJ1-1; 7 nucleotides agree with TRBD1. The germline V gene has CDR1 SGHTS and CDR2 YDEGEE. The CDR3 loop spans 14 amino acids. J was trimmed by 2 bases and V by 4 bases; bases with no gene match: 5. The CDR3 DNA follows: TGTGCCAGCAGCAGGGGACAGCGAAACACTGAAGCTTTCTTT. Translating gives CASSRGQRNTEAFF. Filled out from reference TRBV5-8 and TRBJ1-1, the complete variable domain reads EAGVTQSPTHLIKTRGQQATLRCSPISGHTSVYWYQQALGLGLQFLLWYDEGEERNRGNFPPRFSGRQFPNYSSELNVNALELEDSALYLCASSRGQRNTEAFFGQGTRLTVV.

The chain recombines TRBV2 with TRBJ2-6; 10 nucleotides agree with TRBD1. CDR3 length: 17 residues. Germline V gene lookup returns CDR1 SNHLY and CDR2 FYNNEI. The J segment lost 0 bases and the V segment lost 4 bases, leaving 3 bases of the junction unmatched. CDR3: CASSGTGGSSGANVLTF. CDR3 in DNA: TGTGCCAGCAGTGGGACAGGGGGAAGCTCTGGGGCCAACGTCCTGACTTTC.

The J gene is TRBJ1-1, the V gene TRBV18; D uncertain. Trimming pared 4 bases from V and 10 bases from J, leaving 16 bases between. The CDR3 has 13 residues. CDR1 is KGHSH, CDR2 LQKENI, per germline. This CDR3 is CASSLGRADGAFF. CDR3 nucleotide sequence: TGTGCCAGCTCACTAGGGAGGGCGGATGGAGCTTTCTTT.

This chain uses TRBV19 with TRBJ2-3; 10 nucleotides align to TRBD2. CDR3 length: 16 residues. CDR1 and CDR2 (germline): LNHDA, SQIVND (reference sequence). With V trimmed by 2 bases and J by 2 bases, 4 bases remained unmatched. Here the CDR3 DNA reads TGTGCCAGTAGTATAAGGCTAGCGGGGGCCACAGATACGCAGTATTTT. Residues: CASSIRLAGATDTQYF.

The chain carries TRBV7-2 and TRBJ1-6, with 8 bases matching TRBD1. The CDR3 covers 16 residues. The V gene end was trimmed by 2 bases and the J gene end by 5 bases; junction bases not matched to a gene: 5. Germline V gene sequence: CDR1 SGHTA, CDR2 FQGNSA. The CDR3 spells CASSLLQGQDNSPLHF. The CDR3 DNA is TGTGCCAGCAGCTTACTACAGGGACAGGATAATTCACCCCTCCACTTT.

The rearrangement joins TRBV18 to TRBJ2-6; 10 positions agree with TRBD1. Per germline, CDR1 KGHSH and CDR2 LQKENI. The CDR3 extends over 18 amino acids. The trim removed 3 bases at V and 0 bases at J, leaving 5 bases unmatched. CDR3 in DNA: TGTGCCAGCTCACCCCTGGGACAGGGGATCTCTGGGGCCAACGTCCTGACTTTC. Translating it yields CASSPLGQGISGANVLTF.

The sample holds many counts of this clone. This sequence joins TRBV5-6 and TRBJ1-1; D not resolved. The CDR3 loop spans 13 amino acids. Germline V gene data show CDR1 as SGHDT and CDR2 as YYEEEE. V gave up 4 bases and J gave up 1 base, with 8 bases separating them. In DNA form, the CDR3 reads TGTGCCAGCAGCCTCAGTCCGAACACTGAAGCTTTCTTT. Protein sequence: CASSLSPNTEAFF.

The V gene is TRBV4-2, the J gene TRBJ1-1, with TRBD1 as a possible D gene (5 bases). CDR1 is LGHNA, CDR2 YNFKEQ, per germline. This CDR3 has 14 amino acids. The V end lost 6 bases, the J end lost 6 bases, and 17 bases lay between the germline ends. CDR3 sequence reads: CASRQMGGIPEAFF. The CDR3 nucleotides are TGTGCCAGCAGGCAGATGGGGGGGATCCCTGAAGCTTTCTTT.

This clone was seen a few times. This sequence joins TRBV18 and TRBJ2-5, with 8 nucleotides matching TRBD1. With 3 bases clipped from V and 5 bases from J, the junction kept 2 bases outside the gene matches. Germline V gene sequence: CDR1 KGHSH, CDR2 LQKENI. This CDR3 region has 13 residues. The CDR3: CASSPRQGETQYF. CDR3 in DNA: TGTGCCAGCTCACCGAGACAGGGGGAGACCCAGTACTTC.

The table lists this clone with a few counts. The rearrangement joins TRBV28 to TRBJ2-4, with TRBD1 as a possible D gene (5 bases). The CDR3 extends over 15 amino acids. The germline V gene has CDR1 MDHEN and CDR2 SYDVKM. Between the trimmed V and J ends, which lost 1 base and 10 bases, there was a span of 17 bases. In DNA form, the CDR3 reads TGTGCCAGCAGTTTATCACGGTCTGGGGCGTATATTCAGTACTTC. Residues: CASSLSRSGAYIQYF.

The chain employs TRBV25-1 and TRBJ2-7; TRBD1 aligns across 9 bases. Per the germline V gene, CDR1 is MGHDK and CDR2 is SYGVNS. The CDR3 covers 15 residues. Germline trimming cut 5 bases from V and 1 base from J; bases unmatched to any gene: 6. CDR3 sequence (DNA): TGTGCCAGCAGTCCGCGGGGGACAGGGTCCTACGAGCAGTACTTC. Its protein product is CASSPRGTGSYEQYF.

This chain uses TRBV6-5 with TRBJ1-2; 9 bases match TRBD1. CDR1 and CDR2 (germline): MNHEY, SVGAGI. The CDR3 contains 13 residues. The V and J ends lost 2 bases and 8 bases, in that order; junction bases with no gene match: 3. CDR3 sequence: CASSYRDREGYTF. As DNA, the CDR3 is TGTGCCAGCAGTTACCGGGACAGGGAAGGCTACACCTTC.

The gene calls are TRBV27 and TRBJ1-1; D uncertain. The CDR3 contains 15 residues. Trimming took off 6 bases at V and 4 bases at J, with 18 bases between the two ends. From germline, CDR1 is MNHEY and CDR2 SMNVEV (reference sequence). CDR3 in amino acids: CASRPLGGRVTEAFF. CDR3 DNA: TGTGCCAGCAGGCCCCTGGGTGGGAGGGTCACTGAAGCTTTCTTT.

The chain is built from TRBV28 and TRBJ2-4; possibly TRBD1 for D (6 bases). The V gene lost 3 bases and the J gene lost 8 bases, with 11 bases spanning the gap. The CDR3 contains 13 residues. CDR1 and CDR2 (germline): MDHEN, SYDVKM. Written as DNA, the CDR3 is TGTGCCAGCAGTTTCAGGGGTTCCTACATTCAGTACTTC. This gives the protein CASSFRGSYIQYF.

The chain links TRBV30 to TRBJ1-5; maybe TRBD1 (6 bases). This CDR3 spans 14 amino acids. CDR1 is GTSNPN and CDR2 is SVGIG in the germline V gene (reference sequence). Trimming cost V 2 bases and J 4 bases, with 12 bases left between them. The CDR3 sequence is CAWSLPQGNQPQHF. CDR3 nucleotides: TGTGCCTGGAGTTTGCCACAGGGAAATCAGCCCCAGCATTTT. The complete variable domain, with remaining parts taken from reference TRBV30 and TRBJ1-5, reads SQTIHQWPATLVQPVGSPLSLECTVEGTSNPNLYWYRQAAGRGLQLLFYSVGIGQISSEVPQNLSASRPQDRQFILSSKKLLLSDSGFYLCAWSLPQGNQPQHFGDGTRLSIL.

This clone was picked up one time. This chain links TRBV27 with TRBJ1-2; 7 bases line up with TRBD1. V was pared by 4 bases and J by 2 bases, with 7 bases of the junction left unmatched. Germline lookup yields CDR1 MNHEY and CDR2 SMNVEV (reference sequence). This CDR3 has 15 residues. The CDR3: CASSSPGTDNYGYTF. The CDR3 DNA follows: TGTGCCAGCAGTTCCCCAGGGACAGACAACTATGGCTACACCTTC.

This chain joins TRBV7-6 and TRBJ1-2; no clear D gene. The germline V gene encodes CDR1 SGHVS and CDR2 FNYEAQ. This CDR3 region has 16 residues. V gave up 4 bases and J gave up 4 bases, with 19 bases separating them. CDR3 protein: CASSSYSVPAGYGYTF. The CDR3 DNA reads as TGTGCCAGCAGCTCCTACTCAGTTCCGGCGGGCTATGGCTACACCTTC.

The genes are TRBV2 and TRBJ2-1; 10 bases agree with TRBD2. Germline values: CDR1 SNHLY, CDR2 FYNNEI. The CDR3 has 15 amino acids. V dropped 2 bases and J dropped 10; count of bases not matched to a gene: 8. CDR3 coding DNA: TGTGCCAGCAGTGAATGGACTAGCGGTCCGGGAGAGCAGTTCTTC. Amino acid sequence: CASSEWTSGPGEQFF.

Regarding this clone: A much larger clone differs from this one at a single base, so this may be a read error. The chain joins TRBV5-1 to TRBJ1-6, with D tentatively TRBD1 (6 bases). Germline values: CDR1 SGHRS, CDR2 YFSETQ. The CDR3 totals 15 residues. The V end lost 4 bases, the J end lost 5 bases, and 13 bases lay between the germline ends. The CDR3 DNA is TGCGCCAGCAGCCCGGACAGCCTCAATAATTCACCCCTCCACTTT. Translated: CASSPDSLNNSPLHF.

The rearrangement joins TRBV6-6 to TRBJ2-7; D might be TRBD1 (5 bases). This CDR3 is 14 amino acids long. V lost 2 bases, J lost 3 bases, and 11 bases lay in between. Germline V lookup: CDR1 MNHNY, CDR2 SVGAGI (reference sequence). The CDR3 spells CASSYGTGIYEQYF. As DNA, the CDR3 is TGTGCCAGCAGTTACGGAACAGGCATCTACGAGCAGTACTTC.

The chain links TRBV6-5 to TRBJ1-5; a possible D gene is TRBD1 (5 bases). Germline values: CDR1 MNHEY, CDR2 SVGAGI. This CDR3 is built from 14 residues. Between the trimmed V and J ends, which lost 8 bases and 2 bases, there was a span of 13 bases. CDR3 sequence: CASGDSDGNQPQHF. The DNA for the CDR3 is TGTGCCAGCGGCGACAGCGACGGCAATCAGCCCCAGCATTTT.